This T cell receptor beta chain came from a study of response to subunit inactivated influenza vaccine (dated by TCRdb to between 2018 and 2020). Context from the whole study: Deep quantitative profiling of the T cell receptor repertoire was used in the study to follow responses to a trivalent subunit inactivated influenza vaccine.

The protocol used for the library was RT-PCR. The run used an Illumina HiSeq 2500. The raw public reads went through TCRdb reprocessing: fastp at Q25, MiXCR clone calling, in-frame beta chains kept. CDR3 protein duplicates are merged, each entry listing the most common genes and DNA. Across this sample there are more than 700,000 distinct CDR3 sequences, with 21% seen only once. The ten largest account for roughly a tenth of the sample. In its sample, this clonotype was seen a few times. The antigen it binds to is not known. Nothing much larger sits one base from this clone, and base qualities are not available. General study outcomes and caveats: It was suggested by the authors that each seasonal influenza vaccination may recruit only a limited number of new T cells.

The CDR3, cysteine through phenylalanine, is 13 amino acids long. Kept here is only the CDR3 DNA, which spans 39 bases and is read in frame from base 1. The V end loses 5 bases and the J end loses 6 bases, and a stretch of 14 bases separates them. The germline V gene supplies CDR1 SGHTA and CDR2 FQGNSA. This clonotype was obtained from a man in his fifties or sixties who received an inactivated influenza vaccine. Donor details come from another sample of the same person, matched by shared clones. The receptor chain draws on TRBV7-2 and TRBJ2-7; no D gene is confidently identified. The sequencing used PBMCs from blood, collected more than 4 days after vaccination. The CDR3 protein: CASSVKSVGEQYF. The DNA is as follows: TGTGCCAGCAGCGTGAAATCGGTGGGCGAGCAGTACTTC.